The 7 T cell receptor beta chains listed next were all sequenced from one sample in a study of blood T cell repertoires in COVID-19. Measured with immunoSEQ multiplex PCR; TCRdb has only the in-frame clones, and not every one. The repertoire consists of 150,000 to 200,000 clones, with approximately 86% occurring once and the leading ten covering over 7%. Material for sequencing was peripheral blood. The receptors derive from an elderly woman in a cohort sampled during active or convalescent COVID-19.

J is TRBJ2-1 and V is TRBV10-3, with a possible D match to TRBD1 (6 bases). The ends were cut back, 6 bases at V and 8 bases at J, with 11 bases in the middle. The germline CDR1 and CDR2 sequences are ENHRY and SYGVKD. The CDR3 length is 12 residues. The CDR3 spells CAISHPGDEQFF. CDR3 DNA sequence: TGTGCCATCAGCCACCCAGGGGATGAGCAGTTCTTC.

This clone has a handful of counts. V usage is TRBV7-9 and J usage is TRBJ1-6; D uncertain. The V gene's germline CDR1 is SEHNR and CDR2 FQNEAQ (reference sequence). V lost 8 bases and J 8 bases, leaving 16 bases between the germline ends. The CDR3 sequence is 14 residues long. The CDR3 sequence is CASQNGIPDSPLHF. In DNA, the CDR3 is TGTGCCAGCCAAAACGGGATCCCCGATTCACCCCTCCACTTT.

CDR3 protein: CASSSRQFQNQPQHF. The CDR3 region has the DNA TGTGCCAGCAGCTCAAGACAGTTCCAAAATCAGCCCCAGCATTTT. The chain employs TRBV5-8 and TRBJ1-5, with D possibly being TRBD1 (5 bases). Trimming removed 3 bases from V and 4 bases from J, with 14 bases in between. The CDR3 has 15 residues. Germline V gene data show CDR1 as SGHTS and CDR2 as YDEGEE.

V and J are TRBV10-2 and TRBJ2-5; 12 nucleotides line up with TRBD2. Germline CDR1 reads WSHSY; CDR2 reads SAAADI. Trimming at V came to 4 bases and at J to 6 bases, leaving 12 bases not matched to a gene. This CDR3 is built from 17 residues. CDR3 DNA sequence: TGCGCCAGCAGTGCACCTAGCGGGAGGGCCGCCACACAGACCCAGTACTTC. Amino acid sequence: CASSAPSGRAATQTQYF.

This clone appeared a single time. V usage is TRBV7-9 and J usage is TRBJ2-6; 9 nucleotides align to TRBD1. This CDR3 has 19 residues. Looked up from germline, CDR1 is SEHNR and CDR2 is FQNEAQ (reference sequence). Unmatched junction bases numbered 11, after V lost 5 bases and J lost 0 bases. The CDR3 DNA reads TGTGCCAGCAGCCCGCGAGTCCGGGACAGGGTCTCTGGGGCCAACGTCCTGACTTTC. It encodes CASSPRVRDRVSGANVLTF.

This clone was observed a few times. In nucleotides, the CDR3 is TGCGCCAGCAGCCTGATGACAGTGACCGGGGAGCTGTTTTTT. Translation gives CASSLMTVTGELFF. The rearrangement joins TRBV5-1 to TRBJ2-2; tentatively, D is TRBD1 (5 bases). Deletions cut 4 bases from V and 5 bases from J, with 12 bases between. The CDR3 has 14 residues. Germline V gene sequence: CDR1 SGHRS, CDR2 YFSETQ.

The chain uses TRBV29-1 and TRBJ2-5, with D unclear. The CDR3 contains 12 residues. V lost 1 base and J 5 bases, leaving 8 bases between the germline ends. Germline V CDR1 and CDR2: SQVTM, ANQGSEA. The CDR3 region is CSVEGSRETQYF. The CDR3 region has the DNA TGCAGCGTTGAAGGGTCCAGGGAGACCCAGTACTTC. Together with reference TRBV29-1 and TRBJ2-5, the CDR3 gives the full variable domain: SAVISQKPSRDICQRGTSLTIQCQVDSQVTMMFWYRQQPGQSLTLIATANQGSEATYESGFVIDKFPISRPNLTFSTLTVSNMSPEDSSIYLCSVEGSRETQYFGPGTRLLVL.